This passage covers 8 T cell receptor beta chains from one sample sequenced in a study of tissue T cells after allogeneic stem cell transplantation. As to time point: mouse harvest day 14 after allogeneic transplant. Tail vein injection delivered 10^7 T-cell-depleted bone marrow cells and 10^6 splenic CD5+ T cells. The assay was immunoSEQ multiplex PCR, and TCRdb's table has in-frame clones only and misses some. The table has thousands of clones, 46% seen once. The sample taken for sequencing was gut tissue. The receptors shown here come from a female BALB/c mouse given C57BL/6 T cells with graft-versus-host disease after an allogeneic hematopoietic cell transplant.

To note about this clone: The gene symbols are mouse symbols. The CDR3 end lies 1 residue beyond the end of the read and is filled in from the germline J gene. This chain joins TRBV26 and TRBJ2-5; TRBD1 matches 7 bases. The trim removed 5 bases at V and 6 bases at J, leaving 2 bases unmatched. The CDR3 consists of 12 residues. Germline V gene lookup returns CDR1 KGHPV and CDR2 FQNQEV (reference sequence). This CDR3 reads CASSTGEDTQYF. The CDR3 DNA, read in part, is TGTGCCAGCAGTACAGGGGAGGACACCCAGTAC.

On this clone itself: The gene names here belong to mouse. CDR3 DNA (partial): TGTGCCAGCAGAGGGGACAGGGTGACCAACGAAAGATTATTT. Protein product: CASRGDRVTNERLF. The CDR3 reads in full as CASRGDRVTNERLFF. The chain couples TRBV15 to TRBJ1-4; 9 bases map to TRBD1. The CDR3 end is not reached by the read, which stops 1 residue before it; the germline J gene fills it in. The CDR3 is made up of 15 amino acids. Looked up from germline, CDR1 is SGHND and CDR2 is FRSKSL. V lost 6 bases to trimming and J lost 3 bases; unmatched junction nucleotides: 5.

In the case of this clone: Gene names refer to mouse genes. The CDR3 goes on 1 residue after the read ends, and that part is filled in from the germline J gene. The chain joins TRBV1 to TRBJ1-4, with TRBD1 as a possible D gene (6 bases). V was trimmed by 6 bases and J by 3 bases, leaving 14 bases between them. This CDR3 region has 15 residues. The germline V gene has CDR1 NSQYPW and CDR2 LRSPGD (reference sequence). The CDR3: CTCRPGQKANERLFF. CDR3 DNA, as far as it was read: TGCACCTGCAGGCCGGGACAAAAAGCCAACGAAAGATTATTT.

Concerning this clone: Any gene name here is a mouse gene name. The read terminates 1 residue ahead of where the CDR3 ends, so the germline J gene completes it. The chain uses TRBV26 and TRBJ1-2, with D tentatively TRBD1 (6 bases). Germline V CDR1 and CDR2: KGHPV, FQNQEV (reference sequence). Trimming removed 6 bases at V and 0 bases at J, with 11 bases between. This CDR3 region has 14 residues. CDR3 amino acids: CASSLGGPNSDYTF. The CDR3 bases that were read are TGTGCCAGCAGCCTAGGGGGTCCAAACTCCGACTACACC. The variable domain in full, completed from reference TRBV26 and TRBJ1-2, reads NSKVIQTPRYLVKGQGQKAKMRCIPEKGHPVVFWYQQNKNNEFKFLINFQNQEVLQQIDMTEKRFSAECPSNSPCSLEIQSSEAGDSALYLCASSLGGPNSDYTFGSGTRLLVI.

A note on this clone: Gene names are mouse gene names. The read gets to within 1 residue of the CDR3 end, and the germline J gene fills in the rest. The chain employs TRBV15 and TRBJ2-7; 10 nucleotides line up with TRBD2. Per germline, CDR1 SGHND and CDR2 FRSKSL. The CDR3 spans 14 residues. V lost 6 bases and J lost 4; bases outside the gene matches: 6. The CDR3 bases that were read are TGTGCCAGCAGGGCCCCGGGACTGGGGTATGAACAGTAC. Translated, it gives CASRAPGLGYEQY. The whole CDR3 sequence reads CASRAPGLGYEQYF.

This clone counts as medium-sized (0.01 to 0.1%). Genes and germline come from the mouse. From the germline J gene comes the end of the CDR3, since the read stops 1 residue before it. The rearrangement links TRBV3 to TRBJ2-7; a possible D gene is TRBD1 (6 bases). Deletions cut 3 bases from V and 2 bases from J, with 8 bases between. There are 13 residues in the CDR3. Germline V gives CDR1 SNHLY, CDR2 FYNGKV (reference sequence). The CDR3 protein is CASSFQGTYEQYF. The sequenced part of the CDR3 DNA is TGTGCCAGCAGCTTCCAGGGGACCTATGAACAGTAC.

There are a few counts of this clone. Here the gene names and germline are mouse. The CDR3 extends 1 residue past the end of the read, so its final part is completed from the germline J gene. The rearrangement joins TRBV29 to TRBJ2-1; D ambiguous. Germline CDR1 MSHET, CDR2 SYDVDS. CDR3 length equals 13 residues. Trimming stripped 3 bases from V and 5 bases from J, with 8 bases between. The sequenced CDR3 bases are TGTGCTAGCAGTTTCGGCAGAGATGCTGAGCAGTTC. Protein sequence: CASSFGRDAEQF. The entire CDR3 sequence reads CASSFGRDAEQFF.

Comments on this clone: Mouse germline and gene names are used. The sequence runs out 1 residue before the end of the CDR3; the remainder is reconstructed from the germline J gene. The chain combines TRBV19 with TRBJ2-1; D is ambiguous. V was trimmed by 4 bases and J by 0 bases, leaving 8 bases between them. Germline V gives CDR1 FNHDT, CDR2 SITEND (reference sequence). The CDR3 has 14 amino acids. The covered CDR3 bases are TGTGCCAGCAGTTCGTGGAATAACTATGCTGAGCAGTTC. It is translated as CASSSWNNYAEQF. The entire CDR3 is CASSSWNNYAEQFF.